The clone carrying this T cell receptor (beta chain) appeared many times. Its specificity is not known. Trimming removed 1 base from V and 10 bases from J, with 14 bases in between. Germline CDR1 and CDR2: LGHDT and YNNKEL (reference sequence). The CDR3 loop spans 14 amino acids. MiXCR, applied by TCRdb to the RT-PCR reads, yields one record per CDR3 protein. The sample lists roughly 710,000 distinct CDR3 sequences, roughly 15% occurring once. This sample was taken from a study of response to subunit inactivated influenza vaccine. General study findings and limits: Authors suggested seasonal influenza vaccinations each recruit few new T cells.

This material consisted of PBMCs from blood, taken 14 days before vaccination. The chain is built from TRBV3-1 and TRBJ2-4, with D perhaps given as TRBD1 or TRBD2 (5 bases each). This receptor was obtained from a man between 45 and 60 years old who received an inactivated influenza vaccine. The CDR3 DNA follows: TGTGCCAGCAGCCAAGTCGGGACCATTGGGATTCAGTACTTC. Translation: CASSQVGTIGIQYF.